One sample yielded the 10 T cell receptor beta chains listed below, sequenced in a study of T cell repertoires in cytomegalovirus infection. Antigens of these TCRs are unknown. TCRdb processed the reads anew with MiXCR; each CDR3 protein has one entry. The sample includes some 940,000 distinct CDR3 sequences, more than 25% of them seen just once. The specimen comprised cultured CD8+ T cells from PBMCs, sampled from culture after CMV antigen stimulation. These receptors were taken from a human donor in good health (CMV status not recorded). Some clones in this sample may be carry-over from other donors' samples.

The genes are TRBV28 and TRBJ2-7; D gene unclear. In germline, CDR1 is MDHEN, CDR2 SYDVKM. This CDR3 comprises 12 residues. Trimming cost V 3 bases and J 6 bases, with 9 bases left between them. CDR3 bases: TGTGCCAGCAGTTTCGGCAGGAGCGAGCAGTACGTC. Translation gives CASSFGRSEQYV.

The gene calls are TRBV6-8 and TRBJ2-2, with 9 bases lining up with TRBD2. The length of the CDR3 is 16 residues. V lost 2 bases and J lost 8; bases outside the gene matches: 9. Germline V CDR1 and CDR2: MNHGY, SAAAGT. CDR3 residues: CASSYGAGGPWGELFF. As DNA, the CDR3 is TGTGCCAGCAGTTACGGGGCGGGGGGGCCGTGGGGGGAGCTGTTTTTT.

This clonotype was counted a few times. This chain uses TRBV7-9 with TRBJ1-1; D not resolved. Germline CDR1 SEHNR, CDR2 FQNEAQ (reference sequence). This CDR3 spans 14 amino acids. Trimming cost V 4 bases and J 0 bases, with 9 bases left between them. This CDR3 is CASSSRDMNTEAFF. CDR3 in DNA: TGTGCCAGCAGCTCCCGGGATATGAACACTGAAGCTTTCTTT.

The genes are TRBV6-2 or TRBV6-3 and TRBJ1-5; TRBD1 matches at 10 bases. Germline values: CDR1 MNHEY, CDR2 SVGEGT. J gave up 0 bases and V 4 bases, and 12 bases lay outside the gene matches. The CDR3 contains 19 residues. CDR3 DNA sequence: TGTGCCAGCAGTTCTTTCTTCGGGACAGGGGATCTTAGCAATCAGCCCCAGCATTTT. This encodes CASSSFFGTGDLSNQPQHF.

The chain joins TRBV27 to TRBJ1-1; no reliable D call. With 6 bases removed from V and 4 bases from J, the gap between germline ends came to 12 bases. From germline, CDR1 is MNHEY and CDR2 SMNVEV (reference sequence). The CDR3 is 13 amino acids. CDR3 nucleotides: TGTGCCAGCAGCCCTCATGGACCCACTGAAGCTTTCTTT. Translating it yields CASSPHGPTEAFF.

For the CDR3, the DNA is TGCGCCAGCAGCCTCGCCCCTAGCGGGGGGGCCTACAATGAGCAGTTCTTC. Protein product: CASSLAPSGGAYNEQFF. This sequence joins TRBV4-3 and TRBJ2-1, with 12 bases fitting TRBD2. Germline trimming cut 4 bases from V and 2 bases from J; bases unmatched to any gene: 6. The V gene's germline CDR1 is LGHNA and CDR2 YSLEER. This CDR3 comprises 17 residues.

V is TRBV18 and J is TRBJ1-2; D unclear. V was shortened by 4 bases and J by 8 bases, with 11 bases between the two germline ends. This CDR3 region has 12 residues. From germline, CDR1 is KGHSH and CDR2 LQKENI. CDR3 coding DNA: TGTGCCAGCTCACAACCAACGGGGGGCTACACCTTC. Translation: CASSQPTGGYTF.

The chain recombines TRBV6-1 with TRBJ1-3; TRBD1 matches at 7 bases. Germline V CDR1 and CDR2: MNHNS, SASEGT. The CDR3 totals 16 residues. V trimming: 6 bases; J trimming: 0 bases; junction bases outside the gene matches: 8. The CDR3 DNA follows: TGTGCCAGCAGGGGGACAGCATACCCCTCTGGAAACACCATATATTTT. Translating it yields CASRGTAYPSGNTIYF.

The CDR3 nucleotides are TGTGCCAGCAGTTACTCCGCGGAGGCAGGAGCTTTCTTT. Translating gives CASSYSAEAGAFF. The chain couples TRBV6-5 to TRBJ1-1; no clear D gene. Trimming removed 0 bases at V and 10 bases at J, with 12 bases between. CDR3 length: 13 amino acids. The germline gives CDR1 MNHEY, CDR2 SVGAGI.

This clonotype has more than one count but fewer than ten. The rearrangement links TRBV27 to TRBJ1-2; D not resolved. The CDR3 runs to 14 residues. V shed 0 bases and J shed 1 base, with 6 bases lying between them. The germline gives CDR1 MNHEY, CDR2 SMNVEV (reference sequence). The CDR3: CASSLSANNYGYTF. In DNA form, the CDR3 reads TGTGCCAGCAGTTTATCGGCCAATAACTATGGCTACACCTTC.